These T cell receptor beta chains were read from a single sample in a study of cytomegalovirus exposure and HLA in healthy donors. TCRdb keeps only in-frame clones here, not all; method: immunoSEQ multiplex PCR. Among over 150,000 clones listed, approximately 80% were seen once. Sequenced: PBMCs. The receptors originated from a woman aged 18-29 years in good health and CMV-seronegative. The CDR3 runs from the conserved cysteine through the conserved F or W. A D gene is named only where the DNA matches it firmly. Expanded clones are given a class, and other clones once, few, many or no size at all.

TRBD1,TRBV19,15,TRBJ1-4,-,CASSPQGAGEEKLFF,TGTGCCAGTAGTCCGCAGGGGGCCGGGGAGGAAAAACTGTTTTTT
TRBD2,TRBV19,15,TRBJ2-1,-,CASNTGLAGYNEQFF,TGTGCCAGTAACACGGGACTAGCGGGATACAATGAGCAGTTCTTC
TRBD1,TRBV6-6,15,TRBJ1-1,-,CASSSTGALNTEAFF,TGTGCCAGCAGTTCGACAGGGGCCCTCAACACTGAAGCTTTCTTT
-,TRBV5-1,13,TRBJ1-2,-,CASSLDATYGYTF,TGCGCCAGCAGCTTGGACGCTACTTATGGCTACACCTTC
TRBD2,TRBV5-4,14,TRBJ2-7,-,CASSEAGRTYEQYF,TGTGCCAGCAGCGAAGCGGGACGCACCTACGAGCAGTACTTC
TRBD1,TRBV6-1,15,TRBJ1-5,-,CASSAVGTVNQPQHF,TGTGCCAGCAGTGCGGTCGGGACAGTAAATCAGCCCCAGCATTTT
TRBD1,TRBV5-6,15,TRBJ1-1,-,CASSSDRLGTIEAFF,TGTGCCAGCAGCTCGGACAGGTTAGGGACGATAGAAGCTTTCTTT
TRBD1,TRBV19,12,TRBJ1-1,-,CASSSVDREAFF,TGTGCCAGTAGTTCGGTGGACAGGGAAGCTTTCTTT
-,TRBV9,17,TRBJ2-7,once,CASSPRGGQGRPYEQYF,TGTGCCAGCAGCCCGAGAGGTGGGCAGGGGCGTCCCTACGAGCAGTACTTC
TRBD2,TRBV7-8,16,TRBJ2-2,-,CASSLGRTSSAGELFF,TGTGCCAGCAGCTTAGGAAGGACTAGCTCGGCCGGGGAGCTGTTTTTT
-,TRBV9,15,TRBJ1-5,-,CASSTDYHSNQPQHF,TGTGCCAGCAGCACAGACTACCATAGCAATCAGCCCCAGCATTTT
-,TRBV28,14,TRBJ2-7,-,CASTRGERLYEQYF,TGTGCCAGCACCCGTGGCGAGCGCCTCTACGAGCAGTACTTC
TRBD1,TRBV7-6,18,TRBJ2-6,-,CASSIVPGGYSGANVLTF,TGTGCCAGCAGCATTGTACCAGGGGGATACTCTGGGGCCAACGTCCTGACTTTC
-,TRBV9,14,TRBJ2-1,-,CASSVADGYNEQFF,TGTGCCAGCAGCGTAGCTGACGGGTACAATGAGCAGTTCTTC
-,TRBV2,13,TRBJ2-2,-,CASSAPYTGELFF,TGTGCCAGCAGTGCCCCCTACACCGGGGAGCTGTTTTTT
-,TRBV10-3,13,TRBJ2-5,-,CAISENISGTQYF,TGTGCCATCAGTGAGAATATCTCAGGGACCCAGTACTTC
-,TRBV5-1,13,TRBJ1-1,-,CASSLSGKTEAFF,TGCGCCAGCAGCTTGTCGGGGAAAACTGAAGCTTTCTTT
-,TRBV6-1,13,TRBJ1-1,-,CASITGGGTEAFF,TGTGCCAGTATAACGGGGGGGGGCACTGAAGCTTTCTTT
TRBD1,TRBV7-2,13,TRBJ2-5,-,CASRGQPQETQYF,TGTGCCAGCAGGGGACAGCCCCAAGAGACCCAGTACTTC
-,TRBV11-2,13,TRBJ2-7,-,CASSLYTSYEQYF,TGTGCCAGCAGCTTATATACTTCGTACGAGCAGTACTTC
TRBD1,TRBV5-4,15,TRBJ1-2,few,CASSPDRGPVRGYTF,TGTGCCAGCAGCCCCGACAGGGGCCCCGTGAGAGGCTACACCTTC
-,TRBV5-1,15,TRBJ2-5,-,CASSLDLATQETQYF,TGCGCCAGCAGCTTGGACCTAGCTACCCAAGAGACCCAGTACTTC
TRBD2,TRBV18,16,TRBJ2-7,few,CASSPSGLAGGYEQYF,TGTGCCAGCTCACCTTCGGGACTAGCGGGAGGCTACGAGCAGTACTTC
TRBD2,TRBV6-6,15,TRBJ2-7,-,CASGTKLAGTKQQYF,TGTGCCAGCGGAACAAAACTAGCGGGTACTAAACAGCAGTACTTC
-,TRBV7-8,13,TRBJ2-7,-,CASSPQEMDEQYF,TGTGCCAGCAGCCCCCAGGAAATGGACGAGCAGTACTTC
-,TRBV12-5,13,TRBJ2-3,-,CASGSSAADTQYF,TGTGCTAGTGGTTCTAGTGCCGCAGATACGCAGTATTTT
TRBD1,TRBV6-1,13,TRBJ1-5,-,CASRGTGDQPQHF,TGTGCCAGCAGGGGGACAGGGGATCAGCCCCAGCATTTT
TRBD1,TRBV19,13,TRBJ1-5,-,CASSRQGAQPQHF,TGTGCCAGTAGTAGACAGGGGGCTCAGCCCCAGCATTTT
-,TRBV19,12,TRBJ1-2,-,CASTEVGDGYTF,TGTGCCAGTACCGAAGTCGGAGATGGCTACACCTTC
TRBD2,TRBV7-8,18,TRBJ2-6,-,CASSLWVAGASGANVLTF,TGTGCCAGCAGCTTATGGGTAGCGGGAGCTTCTGGGGCCAACGTCCTGACTTTC
-,TRBV19,13,TRBJ1-1,-,CASSITENTEAFF,TGTGCCAGTAGTATAACAGAGAACACTGAAGCTTTCTTT
TRBD1,TRBV4-1,16,TRBJ2-7,-,CASSPSSGTGDIEQYF,TGCGCCAGCAGTCCCTCATCCGGGACAGGGGATATCGAGCAGTACTTC
-,TRBV7-9,15,TRBJ2-3,-,CASSLPLREADTQYF,TGTGCCAGCAGCTTACCCTTGAGGGAGGCAGATACGCAGTATTTT
-,TRBV10-1,15,TRBJ1-1,-,CASGGAWGVDTEAFF,TGCGCCAGTGGAGGGGCATGGGGTGTTGACACTGAAGCTTTCTTT
-,TRBV4-1,14,TRBJ1-2,-,CASSQLDRVYGYTF,TGCGCCAGCAGCCAACTCGACAGAGTCTATGGCTACACCTTC
TRBD1,TRBV5-1,16,TRBJ2-1,-,CASTSRVAGGYNEQFF,TGCGCCAGCACCTCCCGGGTGGCAGGGGGCTACAATGAGCAGTTCTTC
-,TRBV20-1,11,TRBJ1-1,few,CCTLGAAEAFF,TGTTGTACCCTAGGGGCAGCTGAAGCTTTCTTT
TRBD1,TRBV6-1,15,TRBJ1-5,-,CASTTGWSGNQPQHF,TGTGCCAGCACGACAGGGTGGAGCGGCAATCAGCCCCAGCATTTT
-,TRBV19,16,TRBJ2-7,-,CASSRFVGLASYEQYF,TGTGCCAGTAGTCGGTTCGTGGGGCTCGCCTCCTACGAGCAGTACTTC
TRBD1,TRBV19,14,TRBJ2-7,once,CASKRTGGNYEQYF,TGTGCCAGTAAAAGGACAGGGGGCAACTACGAGCAGTACTTC
TRBD2,TRBV28,18,TRBJ2-3,-,CASSDLRNLRGRTDTQYF,TGTGCCAGCAGTGATCTTCGCAATTTGCGCGGGAGGACAGATACGCAGTATTTT
TRBD2,TRBV11-3,17,TRBJ2-7,-,CASSLGYGGGAWYEQYF,TGTGCCAGCAGCTTAGGGTACGGCGGGGGGGCTTGGTACGAGCAGTACTTC
TRBD2,TRBV28,15,TRBJ2-7,-,CASSLGLAGGYEQYF,TGTGCCAGCAGTTTAGGACTAGCGGGAGGTTACGAGCAGTACTTC
-,TRBV7-9,16,TRBJ1-2,-,CASSLVGSRMDYGYTF,TGTGCCAGCAGCTTAGTGGGCAGCCGGATGGACTATGGCTACACCTTC
-,TRBV10-1,15,TRBJ2-2,-,CASSYHNLDTGELFF,TGCGCCAGCAGCTACCATAACCTGGACACCGGGGAGCTGTTTTTT
-,TRBV5-1,14,TRBJ2-1,-,CASSMGQSYNEQFF,TGCGCCAGCAGCATGGGACAATCCTACAATGAGCAGTTCTTC
TRBD2,TRBV13,16,TRBJ2-1,few,CASSLGTSGSYNEQFF,TGTGCCAGCAGCTTAGGTACTAGCGGGAGCTACAATGAGCAGTTCTTC
-,TRBV7-9,15,TRBJ2-3,once,CSSSLGLRGTDTQYF,TGTTCCAGCAGCTTAGGCCTGAGAGGCACAGATACGCAGTATTTT
-,TRBV19,14,TRBJ1-1,once,CASAPAGANTEAFF,TGTGCCAGTGCCCCAGCAGGGGCTAACACTGAAGCTTTCTTT
-,TRBV5-6,14,TRBJ2-2,-,CASIFGTGEGELFF,TGTGCCAGCATTTTCGGGACGGGGGAAGGGGAGCTGTTTTTT
TRBD1,TRBV7-7,14,TRBJ2-7,-,CASSLRQGDYEQYF,TGTGCCAGCAGCTTGCGACAGGGGGACTACGAGCAGTACTTC
TRBD1,TRBV28,16,TRBJ1-4,-,CASSLGQGRFGEKLFF,TGTGCCAGCAGTTTGGGACAGGGGAGGTTTGGTGAAAAACTGTTTTTT
-,TRBV2,15,TRBJ2-5,-,CASSEEHPQRETQYF,TGTGCCAGCAGTGAAGAGCACCCTCAGAGGGAGACCCAGTACTTC
-,TRBV7-8,18,TRBJ1-5,-,CASSRLGYGMGSNQPQHF,TGTGCCAGCAGCCGCCTCGGGTATGGCATGGGTAGCAATCAGCCCCAGCATTTT